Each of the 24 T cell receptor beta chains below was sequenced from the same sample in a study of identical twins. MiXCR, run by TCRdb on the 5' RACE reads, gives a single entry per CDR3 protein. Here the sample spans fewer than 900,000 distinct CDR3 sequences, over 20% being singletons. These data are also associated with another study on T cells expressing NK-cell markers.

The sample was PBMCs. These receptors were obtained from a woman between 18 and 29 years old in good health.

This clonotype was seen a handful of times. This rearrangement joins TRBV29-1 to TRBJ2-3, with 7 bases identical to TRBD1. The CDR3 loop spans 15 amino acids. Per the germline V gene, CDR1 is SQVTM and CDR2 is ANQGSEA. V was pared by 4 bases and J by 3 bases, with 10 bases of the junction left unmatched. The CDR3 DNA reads TGCAGCGTTGTCCAGCCGACAGGGCCGACAGATACGCAGTATTTT. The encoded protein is CSVVQPTGPTDTQYF.

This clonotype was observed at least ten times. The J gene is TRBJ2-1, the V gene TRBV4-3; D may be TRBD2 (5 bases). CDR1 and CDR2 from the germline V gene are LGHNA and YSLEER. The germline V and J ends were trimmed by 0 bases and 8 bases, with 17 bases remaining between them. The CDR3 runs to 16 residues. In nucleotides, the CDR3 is TGCGCCAGCAGCCAAGATAACCGGGATATGGTCGATGAGCAGTTCTTC. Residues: CASSQDNRDMVDEQFF.

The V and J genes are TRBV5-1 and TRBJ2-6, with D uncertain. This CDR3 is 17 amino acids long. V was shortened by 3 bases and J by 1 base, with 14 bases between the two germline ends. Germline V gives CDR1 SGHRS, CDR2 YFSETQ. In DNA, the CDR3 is TGCGCCAGCAGCTACCTGGTTTTAGCATCTGGGGCCAACGTCCTGACTTTC. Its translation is CASSYLVLASGANVLTF.

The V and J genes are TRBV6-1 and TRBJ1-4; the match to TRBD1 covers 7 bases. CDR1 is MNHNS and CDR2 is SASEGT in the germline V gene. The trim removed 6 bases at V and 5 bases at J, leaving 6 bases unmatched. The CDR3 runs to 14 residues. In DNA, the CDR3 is TGTGCCAGCAGACCGGGACAGATAAATGAAAAACTGTTTTTT. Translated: CASRPGQINEKLFF.

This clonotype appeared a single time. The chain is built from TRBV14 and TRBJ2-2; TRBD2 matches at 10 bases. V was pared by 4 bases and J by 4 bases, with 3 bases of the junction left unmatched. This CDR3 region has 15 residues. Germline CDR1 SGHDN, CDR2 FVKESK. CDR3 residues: CASSPRLAGTGELFF. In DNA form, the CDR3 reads TGTGCCAGCAGCCCAAGACTAGCGGGCACCGGGGAGCTGTTTTTT.

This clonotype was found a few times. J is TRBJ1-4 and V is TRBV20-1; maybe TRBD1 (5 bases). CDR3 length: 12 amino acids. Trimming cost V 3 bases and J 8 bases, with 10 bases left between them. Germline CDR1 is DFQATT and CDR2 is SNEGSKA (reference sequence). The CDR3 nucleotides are TGCAGTGCTAGGCAGGGAGGCGAAAAACTGTTTTTT. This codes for CSARQGGEKLFF.

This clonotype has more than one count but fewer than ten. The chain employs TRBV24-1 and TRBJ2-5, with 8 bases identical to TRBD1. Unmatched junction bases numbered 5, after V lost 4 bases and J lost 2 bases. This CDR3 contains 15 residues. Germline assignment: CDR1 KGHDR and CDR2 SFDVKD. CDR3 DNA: TGTGCCACCAGTGAGCATCGACAGGGGCAAGAGACCCAGTACTTC. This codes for CATSEHRQGQETQYF.

The CDR3 reads CARSPGVNCEQYF. The CDR3 region has the DNA TGTGCCAGGAGCCCCGGGGTCAACTGCGAGCAGTACTTC. The chain links TRBV5-7 to TRBJ2-7; D perhaps matches TRBD2 (5 bases). TRBV5-7 carries the ORF label, with uncertain function. V lost 8 bases and J 6 bases, leaving 18 bases between the germline ends. The CDR3 has 13 amino acids.

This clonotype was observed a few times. Written as DNA, the CDR3 is TGTGCCAGCAGCCAAACGGGGCTAGCGGGACGTCACGAGCAGTTCTTC. It encodes CASSQTGLAGRHEQFF. This rearrangement joins TRBV7-9 to TRBJ2-1; 9 bases line up with TRBD2. The CDR3 consists of 16 residues. The ends lost 5 bases at V and 10 bases at J; junction bases unmatched: 15. CDR1 SEHNR and CDR2 FQNEAQ come from the germline V gene (reference sequence).

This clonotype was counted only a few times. The CDR3 reads CSADRRDKAYEQYF. The DNA for the CDR3 is TGCAGTGCTGATAGACGGGACAAAGCCTACGAGCAGTACTTC. V gene TRBV20-1 combines with J gene TRBJ2-7; a possible D gene is TRBD1 (6 bases). The CDR3 contains 14 residues. Germline CDR1 and CDR2: DFQATT and SNEGSKA (reference sequence). Trimming took 5 bases from V and 2 from J, leaving 16 bases between them.

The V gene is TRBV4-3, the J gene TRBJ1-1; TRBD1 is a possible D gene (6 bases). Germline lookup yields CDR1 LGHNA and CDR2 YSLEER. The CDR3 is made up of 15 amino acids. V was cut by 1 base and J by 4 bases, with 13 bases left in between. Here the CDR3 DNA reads TGCGCCAGCAGCCAAGGCACAGGGCAGAGCACTGAAGCTTTCTTT. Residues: CASSQGTGQSTEAFF.

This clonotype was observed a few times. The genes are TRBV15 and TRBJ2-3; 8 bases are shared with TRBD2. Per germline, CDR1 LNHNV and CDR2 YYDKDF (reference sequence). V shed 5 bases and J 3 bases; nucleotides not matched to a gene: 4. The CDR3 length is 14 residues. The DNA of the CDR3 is TGTGCCACCAGCTTTGGCGGGGGGACAGATACGCAGTATTTT. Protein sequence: CATSFGGGTDTQYF.

CDR3: CASSHRAGNTQYF. As DNA, the CDR3 is TGTGCCAGCAGCCACCGAGCGGGGAATACGCAGTATTTT. The J gene is TRBJ2-3, the V gene TRBV3-1; 7 bases are a match to TRBD2. The CDR3 is 13 residues long. The V gene end was trimmed by 3 bases and the J gene end by 7 bases; junction bases not matched to a gene: 4. CDR1 is LGHDT and CDR2 is YNNKEL in the germline V gene (reference sequence).

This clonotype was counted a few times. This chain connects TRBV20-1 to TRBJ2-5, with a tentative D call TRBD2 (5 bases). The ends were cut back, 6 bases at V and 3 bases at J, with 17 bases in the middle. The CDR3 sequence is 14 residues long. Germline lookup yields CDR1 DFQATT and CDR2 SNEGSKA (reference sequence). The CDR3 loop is CSALGRTGEETQYF. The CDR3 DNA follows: TGCAGTGCCCTAGGGAGAACCGGGGAAGAGACCCAGTACTTC.

The CDR3 DNA sequence: TGTGCCAGCAGCTTAGGGGTCAGGGGGCGGCAAGAGACCCAGTACTTC. It codes for CASSLGVRGRQETQYF. The chain is built from TRBV7-2 and TRBJ2-5, with TRBD1 matching over 8 bases. Germline V gene sequence: CDR1 SGHTA, CDR2 FQGNSA. V gave up 1 base and J gave up 2 bases; unmatched junction bases: 6. The CDR3 spans 16 residues. Supplemented by reference TRBV7-2 and TRBJ2-5, the full variable domain reads GAGVSQSPSNKVTEKGKDVELRCDPISGHTALYWYRQSLGQGLEFLIYFQGNSAPDKSGLPSDRFSAERTGGSVSTLTIQRTQQEDSAVYLCASSLGVRGRQETQYFGPGTRLLVL.

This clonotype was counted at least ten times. The CDR3: CATSREGQGFQPQHF. The DNA of the CDR3 is TGTGCCACCAGCAGAGAGGGACAGGGGTTCCAGCCCCAGCATTTT. The chain combines TRBV15 with TRBJ1-5; 10 bases line up with TRBD1. Germline loops: CDR1 LNHNV, CDR2 YYDKDF (reference sequence). V lost 0 bases to trimming and J lost 7 bases; unmatched junction nucleotides: 3. The length of the CDR3 is 15 residues. Full variable domain (remainder filled in from reference TRBV15 and TRBJ1-5): DAMVIQNPRYQVTQFGKPVTLSCSQTLNHNVMYWYQQKSSQAPKLLFHYYDKDFNNEADTPDNFQSRRPNTSFCFLDIRSPGLGDTAMYLCATSREGQGFQPQHFGDGTRLSIL.

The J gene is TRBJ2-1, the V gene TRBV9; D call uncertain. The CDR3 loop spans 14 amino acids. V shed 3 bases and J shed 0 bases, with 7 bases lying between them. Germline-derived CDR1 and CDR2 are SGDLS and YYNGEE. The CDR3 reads CASSATSSYNEQFF. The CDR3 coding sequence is TGTGCCAGCAGCGCCACGAGCTCCTACAATGAGCAGTTCTTC.

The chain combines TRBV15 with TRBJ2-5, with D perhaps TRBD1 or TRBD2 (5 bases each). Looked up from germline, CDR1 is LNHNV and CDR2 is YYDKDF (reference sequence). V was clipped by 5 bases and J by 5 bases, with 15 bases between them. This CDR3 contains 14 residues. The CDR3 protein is CATSQGTGRETQYF. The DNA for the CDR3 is TGTGCCACCAGCCAGGGCACGGGGCGTGAGACCCAGTACTTC.

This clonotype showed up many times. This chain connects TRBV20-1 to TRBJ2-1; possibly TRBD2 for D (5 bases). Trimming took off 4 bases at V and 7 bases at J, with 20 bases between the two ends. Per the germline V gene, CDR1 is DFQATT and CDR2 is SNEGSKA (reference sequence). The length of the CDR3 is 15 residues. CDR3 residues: CSAIFFGLGGNEQFF. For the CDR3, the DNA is TGCAGTGCTATATTCTTCGGGCTAGGAGGAAATGAGCAGTTCTTC.

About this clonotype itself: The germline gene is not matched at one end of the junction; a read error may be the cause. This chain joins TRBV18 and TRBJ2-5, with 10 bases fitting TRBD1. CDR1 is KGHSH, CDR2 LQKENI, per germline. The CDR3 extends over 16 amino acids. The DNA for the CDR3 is TGTGCCAGCTCACCCAAAATAGACAGGGGGCAAGTGACCCAGTACTTC. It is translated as CASSPKIDRGQVTQYF.

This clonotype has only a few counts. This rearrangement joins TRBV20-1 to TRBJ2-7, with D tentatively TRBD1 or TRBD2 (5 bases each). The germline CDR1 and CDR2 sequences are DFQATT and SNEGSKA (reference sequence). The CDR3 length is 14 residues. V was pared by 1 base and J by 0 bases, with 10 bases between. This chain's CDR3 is CSARVWGSSYEQYF. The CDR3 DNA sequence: TGCAGTGCTAGAGTTTGGGGGAGCTCCTACGAGCAGTACTTC.

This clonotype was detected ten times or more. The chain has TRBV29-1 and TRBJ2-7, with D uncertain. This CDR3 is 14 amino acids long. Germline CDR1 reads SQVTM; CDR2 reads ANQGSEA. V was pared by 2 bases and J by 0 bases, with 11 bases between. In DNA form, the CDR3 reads TGCAGCGTTGAAAGATCCTCCCCCTCCTACGAGCAGTACTTC. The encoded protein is CSVERSSPSYEQYF.

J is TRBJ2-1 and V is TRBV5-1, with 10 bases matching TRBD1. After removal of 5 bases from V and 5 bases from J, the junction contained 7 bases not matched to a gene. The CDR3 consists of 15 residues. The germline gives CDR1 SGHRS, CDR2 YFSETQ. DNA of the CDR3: TGCGCCAGCAGGAGAGGGACAGGGGCGAACAATGAGCAGTTCTTC. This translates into CASRRGTGANNEQFF.

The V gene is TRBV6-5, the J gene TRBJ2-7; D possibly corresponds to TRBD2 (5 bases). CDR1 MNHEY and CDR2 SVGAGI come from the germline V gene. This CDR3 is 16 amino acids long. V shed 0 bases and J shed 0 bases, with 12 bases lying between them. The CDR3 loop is CASSYSRERLSYEQYF. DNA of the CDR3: TGTGCCAGCAGTTACTCCCGGGAAAGACTCTCCTACGAGCAGTACTTC.